The table lists the clone carrying this T cell receptor (beta chain) with a few counts. The antigen is unknown. The trim removed 5 bases at V and 5 bases at J, leaving 8 bases unmatched. CDR3 length: 14 amino acids. Germline values: CDR1 SGHAT, CDR2 FQNNGV. TCRdb re-derived calls from the 5' RACE reads in MiXCR, one entry per CDR3 protein. This sample carries about 470,000 distinct CDR3 sequences, 24% of them seen once, and the ten largest clones take roughly 3%. This sample is drawn from a study of identical twins. General study findings and limits: Surplus twin overlap in beta out-of-frame sequences was less pronounced.

Separately, the same data were catalogued under a study of T cells expressing NK-cell markers. According to that study: Just one sequenced donor of eight was HCMV-seronegative, while seven were seropositive. The use of an anti-gamma-delta TCR antibody, which was added in several experiments, restricted sorting to T cells expressing alpha-beta TCR. In about six donors, dominant CD3+CD56+NKG2C+ clones formed roughly 1.0-7.5% of CD8+ cells.

The sequence was collected from a young woman in good health. The V gene is TRBV11-2, the J gene TRBJ2-5, with TRBD1 identical over 7 bases. The sample taken for sequencing was CD4+ T cells sorted from blood. For the CDR3, the DNA is TGTGCCAGCAGCCCGACAGGGCCGGGGGAGACCCAGTACTTC. This sequence encodes CASSPTGPGETQYF.